These 16 T cell receptor beta chains were sequenced from one sample in a study of OX40 agonist ivuxolimab in advanced cancers. Method: immunoSEQ multiplex PCR; TCRdb's copy keeps in-frame clones and lacks some. The sample yields tens of thousands of clones, under 90% seen once. Sequenced here: CD4+ or CD8+ T cells sorted from blood, sampled in a trial of the OX40 agonist ivuxolimab. The source is an adult with an advanced solid tumor such as melanoma, head and neck, liver or kidney cancer.

This rearrangement joins TRBV7-6 to TRBJ2-1; the match to TRBD2 covers 11 bases. The CDR3 runs 14 residues. CDR1 SGHVS and CDR2 FNYEAQ come from the germline V gene. Trimming cost V 4 bases and J 7 bases; bases outside gene matches: 3. The CDR3 region has the DNA TGTGCCAGCAGCTCTCTAGCGGGAGGAAATGAGCAGTTCTTC. Amino acids: CASSSLAGGNEQFF.

This sequence joins TRBV28 and TRBJ2-2; 8 nucleotides match TRBD1. Germline CDR1 reads MDHEN; CDR2 reads SYDVKM. V was clipped by 2 bases and J by 4 bases; unmatched bases: 6. The CDR3 covers 16 residues. Here the CDR3 reads CASSLHQGASTGELFF. CDR3 bases: TGTGCCAGCAGTTTACATCAGGGGGCGAGCACCGGGGAGCTGTTTTTT.

Remarks on this clone: The sample contains more than one DNA sequence encoding this CDR3. The rearrangement links TRBV9 to TRBJ2-2, with D unclear. This CDR3 contains 12 residues. V lost 0 bases and J lost 5, with 2 bases in between. Germline V gene data show CDR1 as SGDLS and CDR2 as YYNGEE. The chain's CDR3 is CASSVVTGELFF. The CDR3 DNA reads TGTGCCAGCAGCGTAGTAACCGGGGAGCTGTTTTTT.

This chain uses TRBV7-9 with TRBJ1-2, with 12 positions matching TRBD1. V lost 4 bases to trimming and J lost 4 bases; unmatched junction nucleotides: 7. Per germline, CDR1 SEHNR and CDR2 FQNEAQ (reference sequence). The CDR3 totals 16 residues. This chain's CDR3 is CASSSPRDRGPYGYTF. The CDR3 coding sequence is TGTGCCAGCAGCTCACCAAGGGACAGGGGGCCCTATGGCTACACCTTC.

This rearrangement joins TRBV5-4 to TRBJ2-3; 8 nucleotides line up with TRBD1. Germline CDR1 reads SGHNT; CDR2 reads YYREEE (reference sequence). The CDR3 has 15 amino acids. V lost 0 bases and J lost 3; bases outside the gene matches: 3. Written as DNA, the CDR3 is TGTGCCAGCAGCTTGGAACGGGACAGGACAGATACGCAGTATTTT. It translates to CASSLERDRTDTQYF.

V gene TRBV19 combines with J gene TRBJ2-1; 8 positions agree with TRBD2. Germline lookup yields CDR1 LNHDA and CDR2 SQIVND (reference sequence). V trimming: 7 bases; J trimming: 5 bases; junction bases outside the gene matches: 7. There are 14 residues in the CDR3. The CDR3 sequence is CASTIAGGNNEQFF. In DNA form, the CDR3 reads TGTGCCAGTACAATTGCGGGAGGTAACAATGAGCAGTTCTTC.

V usage is TRBV7-9 and J usage is TRBJ2-7; 8 bases are shared with TRBD1. Germline values: CDR1 SEHNR, CDR2 FQNEAQ (reference sequence). Trimming at V came to 6 bases and at J to 3 bases, leaving 7 bases not matched to a gene. The length of the CDR3 is 14 residues. The CDR3 nucleotides are TGTGCCAGCAGTTCCCGGGACAGGATCTACGAGCAGTACTTC. Translated: CASSSRDRIYEQYF.

The chain employs TRBV25-1 and TRBJ2-7; D is possibly TRBD1 (6 bases). The V gene lost 8 bases and the J gene lost 3 bases, with 11 bases spanning the gap. Germline V gene sequence: CDR1 MGHDK, CDR2 SYGVNS. The length of the CDR3 is 12 residues. The CDR3 nucleotides are TGTGCCAGCGAGACAGGTGGCTACGAGCAGTACTTC. It encodes CASETGGYEQYF.

The chain combines TRBV7-2 with TRBJ2-7; D is possibly TRBD2 (5 bases). CDR1 is SGHTA, CDR2 FQGNSA, per germline. The ends were cut back, 1 base at V and 6 bases at J, with 13 bases in the middle. There are 14 residues in the CDR3. The CDR3 coding sequence is TGTGCCAGCAGCTTAGAAGGACTGGCCTCCGAGCAGTACTTC. Encoded protein: CASSLEGLASEQYF.

This clone was seen only a few times. This chain joins TRBV6-5 and TRBJ1-5; maybe TRBD1 (5 bases). Trimming removed 7 bases at V and 5 bases at J, with 12 bases between. The CDR3 has 13 amino acids. Germline-derived CDR1 and CDR2 are MNHEY and SVGAGI. The CDR3 spells CASISGSDQPQHF. As DNA, the CDR3 is TGTGCCAGCATCTCAGGGAGTGATCAGCCCCAGCATTTT.

This chain joins TRBV27 and TRBJ2-5, with 9 bases fitting TRBD2. The V and J ends lost 1 base and 5 bases, in that order; junction bases with no gene match: 11. This CDR3 contains 17 residues. Germline V gene lookup returns CDR1 MNHEY and CDR2 SMNVEV (reference sequence). CDR3 protein: CASSLWGGREGGETQYF. The CDR3 DNA reads TGTGCCAGCAGTTTATGGGGGGGGCGGGAGGGCGGTGAGACCCAGTACTTC.

The chain joins TRBV27 to TRBJ2-3, with 8 positions matching TRBD1. This CDR3 has 16 amino acids. V shed 5 bases, J shed 0 bases, and the junction held 7 bases outside the gene matches. The germline V gene has CDR1 MNHEY and CDR2 SMNVEV (reference sequence). The chain's CDR3 is CASSPLGQGSTDTQYF. Written as DNA, the CDR3 is TGTGCCAGCAGTCCCCTCGGACAGGGAAGCACAGATACGCAGTATTTT.

The J gene is TRBJ1-4, the V gene TRBV7-9; D possibly corresponds to TRBD1 (6 bases). This CDR3 is built from 17 residues. Trimming shortened V by 9 bases and J by 2 bases, and 22 bases separated the two germline ends. Germline V CDR1 and CDR2: SEHNR, FQNEAQ (reference sequence). CDR3 nucleotides: TGTGCCAGTACGACCACCATTGGGGGGGGCACTAATGAAAAACTGTTTTTT. It specifies CASTTTIGGGTNEKLFF.

This clone turned up a few times. The chain combines TRBV5-6 with TRBJ2-1, with TRBD1 matching 10 bases. Losses at the gene ends were 4 bases for V and 4 bases for J; bases not matched to a gene: 5. The CDR3 length is 15 residues. Germline lookup yields CDR1 SGHDT and CDR2 YYEEEE. The CDR3 DNA sequence: TGTGCCAGCAGCCCGGACAGGGGGATGTACAATGAGCAGTTCTTC. Residues: CASSPDRGMYNEQFF.

The chain joins TRBV7-8 to TRBJ2-1, with 11 positions matching TRBD2. The V gene end was trimmed by 1 base and the J gene end by 4 bases; junction bases not matched to a gene: 6. Germline V CDR1 and CDR2: SGHVS, FQNEAQ. The CDR3 is 17 amino acids. The chain's CDR3 is CASSLDLSGGGYNEQFF. Written as DNA, the CDR3 is TGTGCCAGCAGCTTAGACCTTAGCGGGGGGGGTTACAATGAGCAGTTCTTC.

The chain joins TRBV7-6 to TRBJ2-7; TRBD1 might be the D (5 bases). The CDR3 runs 14 residues. V was shortened by 2 bases and J by 2 bases, with 10 bases between the two germline ends. Per the germline V gene, CDR1 is SGHVS and CDR2 is FNYEAQ. In nucleotides, the CDR3 is TGTGCCAGCAGCTTAAGGGGAAAGACCTACGAGCAGTACTTC. Translating it yields CASSLRGKTYEQYF.